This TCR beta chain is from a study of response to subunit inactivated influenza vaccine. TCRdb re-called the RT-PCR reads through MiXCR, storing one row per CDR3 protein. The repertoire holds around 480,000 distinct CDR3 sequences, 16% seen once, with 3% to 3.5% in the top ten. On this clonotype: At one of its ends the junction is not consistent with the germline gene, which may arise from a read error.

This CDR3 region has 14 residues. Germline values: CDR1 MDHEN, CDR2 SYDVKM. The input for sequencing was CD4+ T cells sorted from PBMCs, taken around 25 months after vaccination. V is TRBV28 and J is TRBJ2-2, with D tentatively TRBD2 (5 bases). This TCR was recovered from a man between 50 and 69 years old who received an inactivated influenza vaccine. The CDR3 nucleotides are TGTGCCAGCAGTTGGGGAGCGAACACCAGGGAGCTGTTTTTT. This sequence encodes CASSWGANTRELFF.